What follows are 29 T cell receptor beta chains derived from one specimen sequenced in a study of blood T cell repertoires in COVID-19. Clones were sequenced by immunoSEQ multiplex PCR, and TCRdb holds only the in-frame ones, with some missing. Seen here are about 240,000 clones, about 93% observed once, and the top ten hold more than 0.8%. The sample was peripheral blood. The receptors derive from a man aged 25-45 years with COVID-19, enrolled during active disease.

The rearrangement links TRBV4-1 to TRBJ2-7, with D possibly matching TRBD2 (5 bases). This CDR3 region has 15 residues. CDR1 MGHRA and CDR2 YSYEKL come from the germline V gene. Trimming cost V 1 base and J 3 bases, with 13 bases left between them. The chain's CDR3 is CASSQGFEGGYEQYF. The CDR3 DNA reads TGCGCCAGCAGCCAAGGATTTGAGGGTGGCTACGAGCAGTACTTC.

The rearrangement joins TRBV6-5 to TRBJ2-1; 9 positions agree with TRBD1. The V gene end was trimmed by 6 bases and the J gene end by 8 bases; junction bases not matched to a gene: 8. Germline lookup yields CDR1 MNHEY and CDR2 SVGAGI. This CDR3 is built from 14 residues. The CDR3 coding sequence is TGTGCCAGCAGCGTCCTTACAGGGGGCGATGAGCAGTTCTTC. Translating it yields CASSVLTGGDEQFF.

This chain connects TRBV9 to TRBJ1-4; 7 bases are shared with TRBD1. V lost 4 bases to trimming and J lost 3 bases; unmatched junction nucleotides: 6. CDR1 is SGDLS and CDR2 is YYNGEE in the germline V gene. The CDR3 has 15 amino acids. The CDR3 sequence: CASSPRQGSNEKLFF. The DNA of the CDR3 is TGTGCCAGCAGCCCGAGACAGGGTTCTAATGAAAAACTGTTTTTT.

The V call is TRBV7-9, the J call TRBJ1-5, with D possibly matching TRBD1 (5 bases). The CDR3 extends over 12 amino acids. Germline loops: CDR1 SEHNR, CDR2 FQNEAQ (reference sequence). Deletions cut 7 bases from V and 5 bases from J, with 9 bases between. This chain's CDR3 is CASTGGDQPQHF. The CDR3 DNA is TGTGCCAGCACGGGGGGGGATCAGCCCCAGCATTTT. The whole variable domain, remainder taken from reference TRBV7-9 and TRBJ1-5, is DTGVSQNPRHKITKRGQNVTFRCDPISEHNRLYWYRQTLGQGPEFLTYFQNEAQLEKSRLLSDRFSAERPKGSFSTLEIQRTEQGDSAMYLCASTGGDQPQHFGDGTRLSIL.

The V and J genes are TRBV3-1 (or the pseudogene TRBV3-2) and TRBJ1-1; 7 bases match TRBD1. CDR1 is LGHDT, CDR2 YNNKEL, per germline (reference sequence). Trimming removed 4 bases from V and 6 bases from J; junction bases left unmatched: 8. This CDR3 has 14 amino acids. The DNA for the CDR3 is TGTGCCAGCAGCCTTGGGACAGCTACTTCTGAAGCTTTCTTT. Amino acids: CASSLGTATSEAFF.

The genes are TRBV2 and TRBJ2-2; D is undetermined. V was pared by 2 bases and J by 5 bases, with 9 bases between. This CDR3 has 14 amino acids. Per the germline V gene, CDR1 is SNHLY and CDR2 is FYNNEI. The CDR3 sequence is CASSERVLTGELFF. The CDR3 nucleotides read TGTGCCAGCAGTGAACGAGTGCTGACCGGGGAGCTGTTTTTT.

The chain recombines TRBV19 with TRBJ2-5, with 9 bases matching TRBD2. The V and J ends lost 4 bases and 5 bases, in that order; junction bases with no gene match: 5. CDR1 is LNHDA, CDR2 SQIVND, per germline (reference sequence). CDR3 size: 14 residues. CDR3 amino acids: CASSSGGASETQYF. The CDR3 DNA sequence: TGTGCCAGTAGTAGCGGGGGGGCATCGGAGACCCAGTACTTC.

The J gene is TRBJ1-2, the V gene TRBV3-1 (or the pseudogene TRBV3-2); D gene ambiguous. The CDR3 is made up of 14 amino acids. Germline lookup yields CDR1 LGHDT and CDR2 YNNKEL (reference sequence). The germline V and J ends were trimmed by 0 bases and 5 bases, with 10 bases remaining between them. The CDR3 DNA follows: TGTGCCAGCAGCCAAGACGTCGGGGAATATGGCTACACCTTC. Its protein product is CASSQDVGEYGYTF.

The chain has TRBV2 and TRBJ2-5; TRBD1 is a possible D gene (6 bases). V was pared by 5 bases and J by 1 base, with 8 bases between. This CDR3 contains 13 residues. Germline loops: CDR1 SNHLY, CDR2 FYNNEI. CDR3 loop: CASSQDSQETQYF. The CDR3 DNA follows: TGTGCCAGCAGTCAGGACAGCCAAGAGACCCAGTACTTC.

The V and J genes are TRBV5-1 and TRBJ2-1; a possible D gene is TRBD2 (5 bases). Per germline, CDR1 SGHRS and CDR2 YFSETQ. V gave up 0 bases and J gave up 8 bases, with 12 bases separating them. The CDR3 sequence is 14 residues long. DNA of the CDR3: TGCGCCAGCAGCTTGGGCCTAGCCCTAGATGAGCAGTTCTTC. Translation gives CASSLGLALDEQFF.

The chain employs TRBV5-6 and TRBJ2-5; D perhaps matches TRBD1 (5 bases). Germline V gene lookup returns CDR1 SGHDT and CDR2 YYEEEE. Trimming pared 0 bases from V and 3 bases from J, leaving 9 bases between. This CDR3 comprises 14 residues. CDR3 sequence reads: CASSLAGSEETQYF. The CDR3 nucleotides read TGTGCCAGCAGCTTGGCAGGGTCCGAAGAGACCCAGTACTTC.

This chain uses TRBV6-1 with TRBJ2-2, with a tentative D call TRBD2 (5 bases). The CDR3 is made up of 16 amino acids. V gave up 2 bases and J gave up 0 bases, with 10 bases separating them. The germline CDR1 and CDR2 sequences are MNHNS and SASEGT. The chain's CDR3 is CASSESQAANTGELFF. DNA for the CDR3: TGTGCCAGCAGTGAAAGTCAAGCGGCGAACACCGGGGAGCTGTTTTTT.

This sequence joins TRBV29-1 and TRBJ2-7; possible D gene TRBD2, 6 bases. Per the germline V gene, CDR1 is SQVTM and CDR2 is ANQGSEA. The CDR3 totals 13 residues. The germline V and J ends were trimmed by 2 bases and 7 bases, with 15 bases remaining between them. The CDR3 DNA is TGCAGCGTTGAAAGCCCTGGAGGGAGAGAGCAGTACTTC. Translating gives CSVESPGGREQYF.

This clone was seen only once. V and J are TRBV19 and TRBJ2-3; 11 positions match TRBD1. V trimming: 5 bases; J trimming: 6 bases; junction bases outside the gene matches: 13. The CDR3 is 17 amino acids. The germline V gene encodes CDR1 LNHDA and CDR2 SQIVND (reference sequence). The CDR3 DNA reads TGTGCCAGTAGTCCCTCCGGACAGGGGGCGTGGATGGATACGCAGTATTTT. It yields the protein CASSPSGQGAWMDTQYF.

The V call is TRBV4-1, the J call TRBJ1-5; TRBD1 agrees at 7 bases. Unmatched junction bases numbered 12, after V lost 0 bases and J lost 4 bases. Germline-derived CDR1 and CDR2 are MGHRA and YSYEKL. The CDR3 extends over 18 amino acids. CDR3 protein: CASSQDPGSGTANQPQHF. The DNA for the CDR3 is TGCGCCAGCAGCCAAGACCCGGGCTCGGGGACAGCGAATCAGCCCCAGCATTTT.

The chain joins TRBV7-3 to TRBJ2-2; TRBD1 is a possible D gene (5 bases). The CDR3 length is 16 residues. The germline V gene encodes CDR1 SGHTA and CDR2 FQGTGA. Between the trimmed V and J ends, which lost 5 bases and 2 bases, there was a span of 15 bases. The CDR3 protein is CASSPPGILNTGELFF. The CDR3 DNA sequence: TGTGCCAGCAGCCCACCAGGGATTTTAAACACCGGGGAGCTGTTTTTT.

The V call is TRBV5-4, the J call TRBJ2-1; D is perhaps TRBD2 (7 bases). CDR1 is SGHNT, CDR2 YYREEE, per germline (reference sequence). The ends were cut back, 6 bases at V and 0 bases at J, with 19 bases in the middle. This CDR3 is 17 amino acids long. The CDR3 protein is CASISGGGLNSYNEQFF. In DNA form, the CDR3 reads TGTGCCAGCATCTCTGGGGGGGGGCTCAACTCCTACAATGAGCAGTTCTTC.

The chain uses TRBV14 and TRBJ1-1; 8 bases fit TRBD1. The ends lost 0 bases at V and 4 bases at J; junction bases unmatched: 10. CDR1 is SGHDN, CDR2 FVKESK, per germline. The CDR3 covers 17 residues. CDR3 coding DNA: TGTGCCAGCAGCCAAGATTTCTGGCAGGGGGCGAGCACTGAAGCTTTCTTT. This gives the protein CASSQDFWQGASTEAFF.

This chain connects TRBV9 to TRBJ2-1, with 12 nucleotides matching TRBD2. The trim removed 4 bases at V and 4 bases at J, leaving 6 bases unmatched. The CDR3 length is 16 residues. Germline CDR1 reads SGDLS; CDR2 reads YYNGEE. The CDR3 spells CASSTGTSGLYNEQFF. For the CDR3, the DNA is TGTGCCAGCAGCACTGGGACTAGCGGGTTATACAATGAGCAGTTCTTC.

The sample holds one count of this clone. The V gene is TRBV25-1, the J gene TRBJ2-3; the match to TRBD1 covers 8 bases. The CDR3 length is 14 residues. Germline V gene lookup returns CDR1 MGHDK and CDR2 SYGVNS. V gave up 4 bases and J gave up 6 bases; unmatched junction bases: 6. The CDR3 loop is CASSVTQGGDTQYF. The CDR3 region has the DNA TGTGCCAGCAGTGTCACACAGGGGGGTGATACGCAGTATTTT. The entire variable domain, with the rest obtained from reference TRBV25-1 and TRBJ2-3, is as follows: EADIYQTPRYLVIGTGKKITLECSQTMGHDKMYWYQQDPGMELHLIHYSYGVNSTEKGDLSSESTVSRIRTEHFPLTLESARPSHTSQYLCASSVTQGGDTQYFGPGTRLTVL.

The genes are TRBV27 and TRBJ1-1; no firm D call. CDR1 and CDR2 from the germline V gene are MNHEY and SMNVEV (reference sequence). The CDR3 totals 14 residues. Trimming cost V 3 bases and J 2 bases, with 10 bases left between them. The DNA of the CDR3 is TGTGCCAGCAGTTTCGGAGGGCCCAACACTGAAGCTTTCTTT. This sequence encodes CASSFGGPNTEAFF.

The table lists this clone with a count of one. The chain joins TRBV5-1 to TRBJ2-7, with 7 bases lining up with TRBD2. J gave up 3 bases and V 4 bases, and 10 bases lay outside the gene matches. CDR3 length: 15 residues. Germline V gene sequence: CDR1 SGHRS, CDR2 YFSETQ. This CDR3 is CASSLRAGEFYEQYF. CDR3 bases: TGCGCCAGCAGCCTGCGGGCGGGGGAATTCTACGAGCAGTACTTC. The full variable domain, its missing parts supplied by reference TRBV5-1 and TRBJ2-7, is KAGVTQTPRYLIKTRGQQVTLSCSPISGHRSVSWYQQTPGQGLQFLFEYFSETQRNKGNFPGRFSGRQFSNSRSEMNVSTLELGDSALYLCASSLRAGEFYEQYFGPGTRLTVT.

The chain recombines TRBV18 with TRBJ2-3; 13 bases map to TRBD2. Unmatched junction bases numbered 9, after V lost 6 bases and J lost 0 bases. Germline V lookup: CDR1 KGHSH, CDR2 LQKENI. This CDR3 has 18 residues. The CDR3 DNA reads TGTGCCAGCTCCCCCACCGGGACTAGCGGGGCAAGCACAGATACGCAGTATTTT. Protein: CASSPTGTSGASTDTQYF.

The genes are TRBV7-9 and TRBJ1-4, with D unclear. In germline, CDR1 is SEHNR, CDR2 FQNEAQ (reference sequence). V gave up 5 bases and J gave up 3 bases, with 19 bases separating them. This CDR3 spans 17 amino acids. The CDR3: CASSKTMDSLANEKLFF. The CDR3, as DNA: TGTGCCAGCAGCAAAACAATGGACTCCCTCGCTAATGAAAAACTGTTTTTT.

The chain joins TRBV30 to TRBJ2-2; maybe TRBD1 (5 bases). Deletions cut 5 bases from V and 0 bases from J, with 10 bases between. CDR3 size: 14 residues. Germline assignment: CDR1 GTSNPN and CDR2 SVGIG (reference sequence). CDR3 in DNA: TGTGCCTGGGGGGCCATGACGAACACCGGGGAGCTGTTTTTT. Translation: CAWGAMTNTGELFF.

Details on this clone: The same CDR3 arises from other DNA sequences in this sample as well. The rearrangement joins TRBV5-4 to TRBJ1-5, with a weak D call TRBD1 (5 bases). Trimming stripped 1 base from V and 2 bases from J, with 7 bases between. The V gene's germline CDR1 is SGHNT and CDR2 YYREEE (reference sequence). The CDR3 contains 14 residues. CDR3 in DNA: TGTGCCAGCAGCTTGCAGGGTGGCAATCAGCCCCAGCATTTT. This translates into CASSLQGGNQPQHF.

The gene calls are TRBV2 and TRBJ1-2, with 8 bases identical to TRBD1. The CDR3 spans 13 residues. The V gene end was trimmed by 5 bases and the J gene end by 4 bases; junction bases not matched to a gene: 3. CDR1 is SNHLY and CDR2 is FYNNEI in the germline V gene. The DNA of the CDR3 is TGTGCCAGCAGTTCGACAGGGGTCTATGGCTACACCTTC. This gives the protein CASSSTGVYGYTF.

The chain employs TRBV5-1 and TRBJ2-3; 8 positions match TRBD1. After removal of 3 bases from V and 2 bases from J, the junction contained 2 bases not matched to a gene. The germline V gene encodes CDR1 SGHRS and CDR2 YFSETQ. CDR3 length: 14 residues. CDR3 DNA sequence: TGCGCCAGCAGCTCAGGGGGCAACACAGATACGCAGTATTTT. This gives the protein CASSSGGNTDTQYF.

This sequence joins TRBV3-1 (or the pseudogene TRBV3-2) and TRBJ1-2, with D possibly matching TRBD1 (5 bases). The CDR3 contains 14 residues. Between the trimmed V and J ends, which lost 5 bases and 1 base, there was a span of 11 bases. Germline V gene lookup returns CDR1 LGHDT and CDR2 YNNKEL (reference sequence). The CDR3 spells CASSDDRINYGYTF. The DNA for the CDR3 is TGTGCCAGCAGCGACGACAGAATTAACTATGGCTACACCTTC.